These 27 T cell receptor beta chains were sequenced from one sample in a study of cytomegalovirus exposure and HLA in healthy donors. Both 60 Vbeta primers and 13 Jbeta primers went into the PCR. TCRdb keeps only in-frame clones here, not all; method: immunoSEQ multiplex PCR. This sample has over 250,000 clones, with around two thirds found just once. The sample taken for sequencing was PBMCs. These receptors all stem from a female donor in good health and CMV-seronegative.

The rearrangement uses TRBV5-6 and TRBJ2-3; D perhaps matches TRBD1 (5 bases). There are 15 residues in the CDR3. In germline, CDR1 is SGHDT, CDR2 YYEEEE. V shed 2 bases and J shed 2 bases, with 12 bases lying between them. The CDR3 coding sequence is TGTGCCAGCAGCTTAGTACAGGCCACCACAGATACGCAGTATTTT. It is translated as CASSLVQATTDTQYF.

A few counts support this clone. This chain uses TRBV6-4 with TRBJ2-7, with D possibly being TRBD1 (5 bases). Germline V gene data show CDR1 as MRHNA and CDR2 as SNTAGT. The V end was cut by 3 bases, the J end by 3 bases, with 9 bases between. This CDR3 is built from 13 residues. The CDR3 sequence: CASSEQDNYEQYF. Here the CDR3 DNA reads TGTGCCAGCAGTGAACAGGACAACTACGAGCAGTACTTC.

This chain uses TRBV30 with TRBJ1-2; no reliable D call. Trimming pared 1 base from V and 6 bases from J, leaving 12 bases between. CDR1 is GTSNPN, CDR2 SVGIG, per germline (reference sequence). The CDR3 extends over 13 amino acids. The CDR3 nucleotides are TGTGCCTGGAGTGGGGGTGGAGGGAATGGCTACACCTTC. Amino acid sequence: CAWSGGGGNGYTF.

Notes on this clone: A read error is likely, as this CDR3 ends without the conserved phenylalanine or tryptophan. The chain joins TRBV18 to TRBJ1-2; D call uncertain. V lost 6 bases and J 3 bases, leaving 11 bases between the germline ends. CDR3 length: 13 residues. CDR1 and CDR2 from the germline V gene are KGHSH and LQKENI. CDR3 in DNA: TGTGCCAGCTCCCCCGGGGAGGACTATGGCTACACCCTC. The encoded protein is CASSPGEDYGYTL.

This sequence joins TRBV11-2 and TRBJ1-4; D is uncertain. CDR3 length: 14 amino acids. The ends were cut back, 5 bases at V and 2 bases at J, with 9 bases in the middle. Germline CDR1 SGHAT, CDR2 FQNNGV. CDR3 sequence reads: CASSPGNTNEKLFF. CDR3 bases: TGTGCCAGCAGCCCGGGGAATACTAATGAAAAACTGTTTTTT.

The V call is TRBV18, the J call TRBJ1-3; no definite D call. Trimming left V 2 bases short and J 11 bases short, with 16 bases between. Germline values: CDR1 KGHSH, CDR2 LQKENI. This CDR3 spans 14 amino acids. The CDR3 reads CASSPLGGFEAIYF. DNA for the CDR3: TGTGCCAGCTCACCATTAGGAGGGTTTGAGGCCATATATTTT.

The V and J genes are TRBV7-9 and TRBJ2-2; maybe TRBD2 (6 bases). V was shortened by 5 bases and J by 2 bases, with 15 bases between the two germline ends. The CDR3 length is 16 residues. Germline V gene data show CDR1 as SEHNR and CDR2 as FQNEAQ (reference sequence). The CDR3: CASSLPGGVNTGELFF. CDR3 DNA: TGTGCCAGCAGCCTCCCTGGCGGGGTAAACACCGGGGAGCTGTTTTTT.

The genes are TRBV7-6 and TRBJ2-2; no definite D call. CDR3 length: 15 amino acids. V was trimmed by 5 bases and J by 0 bases, leaving 10 bases between them. CDR1 SGHVS and CDR2 FNYEAQ come from the germline V gene. This CDR3 is CASSPVFANTGELFF. The CDR3 coding sequence is TGTGCCAGCAGCCCCGTCTTCGCGAACACCGGGGAGCTGTTTTTT.

This rearrangement joins TRBV11-2 to TRBJ1-5, with D unresolved. CDR3 length: 14 amino acids. V was pared by 5 bases and J by 2 bases, with 10 bases between. Germline values: CDR1 SGHAT, CDR2 FQNNGV. The CDR3 spells CASSPTPGNQPQHF. CDR3 DNA sequence: TGTGCCAGCAGCCCAACTCCGGGCAATCAGCCCCAGCATTTT. Complete variable domain (other parts from reference TRBV11-2 and TRBJ1-5): EAGVAQSPRYKIIEKRQSVAFWCNPISGHATLYWYQQILGQGPKLLIQFQNNGVVDDSQLPKDRFSAERLKGVDSTLKIQPAKLEDSAVYLCASSPTPGNQPQHFGDGTRLSIL.

This chain connects TRBV11-3 to TRBJ1-1; possible D gene TRBD1, 6 bases. Trimming left V 1 base short and J 6 bases short, with 12 bases between. CDR3 length: 14 residues. CDR1 is SGHNT and CDR2 is YENEEA in the germline V gene. The CDR3 DNA is TGTGCCAGCAGCTTAGTACAGGGTATCGCTGAAGCTTTCTTT. It yields the protein CASSLVQGIAEAFF.

The chain combines TRBV29-1 with TRBJ2-7, with 10 bases aligning to TRBD2. Germline values: CDR1 SQVTM, CDR2 ANQGSEA. The CDR3 length is 14 residues. J gave up 0 bases and V 7 bases, and 6 bases lay outside the gene matches. The DNA for the CDR3 is TGCAGCGCCCAACTAGCGGGACTCTCCTACGAGCAGTACTTC. Residues: CSAQLAGLSYEQYF.

J is TRBJ2-7 and V is TRBV21-1; TRBD1, as called in the table, went unchecked against the DNA. TRBV21-1 constitutes a pseudogene. The CDR3 is 14 residues long. As DNA, the CDR3 is TGTGCCAGCAGCAAACGACAGGGGCTGGGTGAGCAGTACTTC. It is translated as CASSKRQGLGEQYF.

This chain connects TRBV27 to TRBJ1-4; D remains ambiguous. Germline assignment: CDR1 MNHEY and CDR2 SMNVEV (reference sequence). V was trimmed by 5 bases and J by 2 bases, leaving 12 bases between them. The length of the CDR3 is 15 residues. The CDR3 nucleotides read TGTGCCAGCAGTAGGGCCGGGAGCACTAATGAAAAACTGTTTTTT. The encoded protein is CASSRAGSTNEKLFF.

This clone has just one count. The chain combines TRBV29-1 with TRBJ1-2; maybe TRBD1 (6 bases). Trimming left V 7 bases short and J 3 bases short, with 15 bases between. CDR1 SQVTM and CDR2 ANQGSEA come from the germline V gene. The CDR3 has 13 amino acids. The CDR3 sequence is CSALDSLYYGYTF. The CDR3 DNA reads as TGCAGCGCTTTGGACAGTCTTTACTATGGCTACACCTTC.

V gene TRBV28 combines with J gene TRBJ1-1; TRBD1 agrees at 10 bases. Trimming at V came to 7 bases and at J to 5 bases, leaving 10 bases not matched to a gene. The germline gives CDR1 MDHEN, CDR2 SYDVKM. This CDR3 region has 15 residues. CDR3 sequence (DNA): TGTGCCAGCAAACCGGGACAGGGGCTGGGGACTGAAGCTTTCTTT. Amino acids: CASKPGQGLGTEAFF.

This chain links TRBV11-3 with TRBJ2-1; TRBD2 matches 13 bases. This CDR3 spans 15 amino acids. The V gene's germline CDR1 is SGHNT and CDR2 YENEEA. V dropped 5 bases and J dropped 7; count of bases not matched to a gene: 5. The CDR3 DNA follows: TGTGCCAGCAGCCGCGGACTAGCGGGAGTGAATGAGCAGTTCTTC. Translated, it gives CASSRGLAGVNEQFF. Full variable domain (rest looked up from reference TRBV11-3 and TRBJ2-1): EAGVVQSPRYKIIEKKQPVAFWCNPISGHNTLYWYLQNLGQGPELLIRYENEEAVDDSQLPKDRFSAERLKGVDSTLKIQPAELGDSAVYLCASSRGLAGVNEQFFGPGTRLTVL.

The rearrangement joins TRBV5-1 to TRBJ1-5; 8 bases fit TRBD1. Germline loops: CDR1 SGHRS, CDR2 YFSETQ. The CDR3 is 15 residues long. Trimming cost V 4 bases and J 6 bases; bases outside gene matches: 9. The CDR3 sequence: CASSATGTGLQPQHF. As DNA, the CDR3 is TGCGCCAGCAGCGCTACCGGGACAGGTCTTCAGCCCCAGCATTTT.

The chain is built from TRBV6-5 and TRBJ2-1, with D perhaps matching TRBD2 (6 bases). The CDR3 runs 12 residues. CDR1 is MNHEY and CDR2 is SVGAGI in the germline V gene. V was shortened by 0 bases and J by 9 bases, with 6 bases between the two germline ends. The CDR3 loop is CASSYSGGEQFF. The CDR3 DNA follows: TGTGCCAGCAGTTACTCCGGGGGTGAGCAGTTCTTC.

The chain employs TRBV7-9 and TRBJ1-3; no clear D gene. Germline CDR1 is SEHNR and CDR2 is FQNEAQ (reference sequence). The V end was cut by 4 bases, the J end by 0 bases, with 10 bases between. The CDR3 is 15 residues long. CDR3 sequence reads: CASSSGGRSGNTIYF. The DNA of the CDR3 is TGTGCCAGCAGCTCCGGCGGGCGCTCTGGAAACACCATATATTTT. Looking up the rest from reference TRBV7-9 and TRBJ1-3 gives the full variable domain: DTGVSQNPRHKITKRGQNVTFRCDPISEHNRLYWYRQTLGQGPEFLTYFQNEAQLEKSRLLSDRFSAERPKGSFSTLEIQRTEQGDSAMYLCASSSGGRSGNTIYFGEGSWLTVV.

The chain couples TRBV6-5 to TRBJ1-2; D call uncertain. Germline loops: CDR1 MNHEY, CDR2 SVGAGI. CDR3 size: 15 residues. Trimming took off 2 bases at V and 3 bases at J, with 13 bases between the two ends. In DNA form, the CDR3 reads TGTGCCAGCAGTTACACTTTCGGGGATGACTATGGCTACACCTTC. It encodes CASSYTFGDDYGYTF.

This CDR3 is CASSYTQGYEQYF. In nucleotides, the CDR3 is TGTGCCAGCAGTTACACCCAGGGCTACGAGCAGTACTTC. The rearrangement links TRBV6-5 to TRBJ2-7; D might be TRBD1 (5 bases). CDR1 and CDR2 from the germline V gene are MNHEY and SVGAGI. Trimming took 2 bases from V and 3 from J, leaving 8 bases between them. CDR3 length: 13 residues.

V and J are TRBV29-1 and TRBJ2-5, with 9 bases identical to TRBD1. The J segment lost 5 bases and the V segment lost 4 bases, leaving 8 bases of the junction unmatched. Germline CDR1 SQVTM, CDR2 ANQGSEA. CDR3 length: 14 residues. The CDR3 loop reads CSVVRDRDVETQYF. The CDR3 region has the DNA TGCAGCGTTGTCCGGGACAGGGACGTGGAGACCCAGTACTTC.

V is TRBV27 and J is TRBJ1-1; D is perhaps TRBD1 (6 bases). This CDR3 spans 15 amino acids. Trimming cost V 0 bases and J 1 base, with 9 bases left between them. Looked up from germline, CDR1 is MNHEY and CDR2 is SMNVEV (reference sequence). CDR3 coding DNA: TGTGCCAGCAGTTTATCGGGGGGGCCGAACACTGAAGCTTTCTTT. This sequence encodes CASSLSGGPNTEAFF.

This clone was seen a handful of times. The chain is built from TRBV15 and TRBJ2-1, with 7 positions matching TRBD2. The V segment lost 1 base and the J segment 3 bases; nucleotides outside the gene matches: 12. The CDR3 totals 18 residues. CDR1 is LNHNV, CDR2 YYDKDF, per germline (reference sequence). CDR3 sequence (DNA): TGTGCCACCAGCAGAGCCAGGGCGGAGGGAGGGGTCTACAATGAGCAGTTCTTC. Its protein is CATSRARAEGGVYNEQFF.

This clone was counted once. V gene TRBV6-5 combines with J gene TRBJ1-5, with D uncertain. Germline V gene lookup returns CDR1 MNHEY and CDR2 SVGAGI. Deletions cut 5 bases from V and 9 bases from J, with 17 bases between. The CDR3 consists of 14 residues. CDR3 loop: CASSPVGGDWPQHF. The CDR3 DNA is TGTGCCAGCAGTCCGGTGGGAGGAGATTGGCCCCAGCATTTT.

The rearrangement joins TRBV5-1 to TRBJ2-5; TRBD2 matches at 8 bases. V was pared by 3 bases and J by 3 bases, with 10 bases of the junction left unmatched. CDR1 is SGHRS, CDR2 YFSETQ, per germline. This CDR3 is 16 amino acids long. CDR3: CASSWTAGGPEETQYF. CDR3 in DNA: TGCGCCAGCAGCTGGACTGCGGGGGGACCCGAAGAGACCCAGTACTTC.

This chain links TRBV10-3 with TRBJ2-5; weak D call: TRBD2 (6 bases). Germline assignment: CDR1 ENHRY and CDR2 SYGVKD. The CDR3 is made up of 15 amino acids. V shed 0 bases and J shed 6 bases, with 14 bases lying between them. CDR3 protein: CAISESEGNGKTQYF. The CDR3 DNA reads TGTGCCATCAGTGAGTCGGAGGGGAACGGGAAGACCCAGTACTTC.